The present T cell receptor beta chain was sequenced within a study of T-cell reconstitution after alpha-beta-depleted transplantation in children (dated by TCRdb to the mid-2010s). About the study as a whole: T-cell immune reconstitution after TCRalphabeta/CD19-depleted allogeneic hematopoietic cell transplantation in children was quantitatively tracked in the study by means of TCR repertoire profiling.

After removal of 4 bases from V and 4 bases from J, the junction retains 7 bases not matched to a gene. Inclusive of the bounding cysteine and phenylalanine, the CDR3 is 16 residues long. Only the CDR3 region is kept as DNA, spanning 48 bases read in frame from base 1. Sequences MRHNA (CDR1) and SNTAGT (CDR2) are obtained from the germline V gene. This clonotype has a handful of counts. Its specific antigen is unknown. Within one base of it there is no much larger clone, and no base qualities were kept. The library was built by means of PCR. Data came from an Illumina HiSeq 2500. TCR library preparation used molecular barcoding, with unique molecular identifiers applied to normalize quantification of the TCRbeta repertoire. Through fastp at Q25 and MiXCR, TCRdb rebuilt clones from the public reads, retaining in-frame beta chains. Here each entry gathers all rows of one CDR3 protein and keeps the most common genes and DNA. For this sample there are approximately 150,000 distinct CDR3 sequences; more than 8% appear just once. The ten biggest clones cover approximately 18% of the sample.

The paper as a whole reports these results and caveats: In some patients, the high TCRbeta diversity seen at day 60 was put down to recipient T cells and intrathymic progenitors that had survived conditioning. The frequencies of hyperexpanded clones fell over the following months, and after one year, T-cell counts and TCRbeta diversity were mostly attributed to newly produced T cells. About two months after transplant, the apparently early recovery of alphabetaT-cell counts reportedly depended on just several hundred clones that had expanded rapidly and came from non-depleted graft cells.

The treatment or condition label, as the study defines it: allogeneic hematopoietic cell transplantation with graft depleted of TCRalphabeta T cells and CD19 B cells. The children who served as transplant recipients had been given grafts of TCRalphabeta/CD19-depleted allogeneic hematopoietic cells. The sequence came from a female patient aged 2-9 years who had a stem cell transplant for congenital amegakaryocytic thrombocytopenia, so the T cells may come from the graft donor. The specimen comprised PBMCs, mostly from graft donor cells, sampled 180 days after TCRalphabeta/CD19-depleted stem cell transplant. This receptor chain uses TRBV6-4 and TRBJ2-1, and TRBD2 matches 10 of the central bases. CDR3 sequence: CASSAFSGGTYNEQFF. In nucleotide form, the sequence is TGTGCCAGCAGTGCATTTAGCGGGGGGACGTACAATGAGCAGTTCTTC.